This TCR beta chain was identified during a study of technical replicates of blood from a few donors. This CDR3 is built from 16 residues. Germline CDR1 and CDR2: SGDLS and YYNGEE. V dropped 4 bases and J dropped 2 bases, with 16 bases sitting between them. Only in-frame clones appear in the TCRdb table, and some are missing; sequencing was by immunoSEQ multiplex PCR. The sample records tens of thousands of clones, approximately 95% being singletons. The TCR comes from a human donor in good health. The specimen sequenced was T cells isolated from PBMCs. V is TRBV9 and J is TRBJ2-1; D may be TRBD2 (5 bases). The CDR3, as DNA: TGTGCCAGCAGCTTATTCGACGGGATTACCTACAATGAGCAGTTCTTC. The encoded protein is CASSLFDGITYNEQFF.